The clone carrying this T cell receptor (beta chain) was found a few times. Its target is unknown. CDR1 and CDR2 (germline): SQVTM, ANQGSEA. The germline V and J ends were trimmed by 3 bases and 4 bases, with 11 bases remaining between them. This CDR3 region has 13 residues. TCRdb recomputed calls from the 5' RACE reads with MiXCR, one row per CDR3 protein. The sample lists 6,500 to 9,500 distinct CDR3 sequences; 5.4% were seen once. These data belong to a study of spatial heterogeneity in lung cancer. Study-wide context: The correlation between TCR transcript counts in tumor regions and a T cell module score from matched bulk RNA-seq was strong. Study-wide results and caveats: Counts of expanded intratumoral alpha and beta TCRs tracked tumor mutation counts.

As for time point: sample taken at primary tumor resection. The receptor was derived from a male donor with early-stage non-small cell lung cancer. This chain joins TRBV29-1 and TRBJ2-3; TRBD2 is a possible D gene (5 bases). Sequencing was performed on lung tumor tissue, taken at surgery. This CDR3 is CSVDAPSPDTQYF. In DNA, the CDR3 is TGCAGCGTTGATGCCCCTAGCCCAGATACGCAGTATTTT.